These T cell receptor beta chains were read from a single sample in a study of cytomegalovirus exposure and HLA in healthy donors. Profiling relied on immunoSEQ multiplex PCR, and the TCRdb table lists in-frame clones only, not all of them. The repertoire holds about 190,000 clones, with about four fifths as singletons. Sequencing was done on a sample of PBMCs. The receptors were sampled from a woman aged 18-29 years in good health and CMV-seronegative. Both conserved end residues are part of each CDR3. D genes are given only for firm matches. The listing skips clone size in some rows; elsewhere it reads once, few, many or a size class.

J gene,clone size,V gene,D gene,CDR3 DNA,CDR3 protein
TRBJ1-2,NA,TRBV27,NA,TGTGCCAGCAGTTCACCCGGCGGGAACCGGGTTGGCTACACCTTC,CASSSPGGNRVGYTF
TRBJ2-7,NA,TRBV27,TRBD1,TGTGCCAGCAGTATAGGGGACAGGGCCTACGAGCAGTACTTC,CASSIGDRAYEQYF
TRBJ2-5,NA,TRBV28,TRBD2,TGTGCCAGCAGTTTAGAGACTAGCGGGAGGAGGGGTCAAGAGACCCAGTACTTC,CASSLETSGRRGQETQYF
TRBJ1-1,few,TRBV6-5,NA,TGTGCCAGCAGTTTGGGGGGTAGCGGTGAAGCTTTCTTT,CASSLGGSGEAFF
TRBJ1-1,NA,TRBV4-3,NA,TGCGCCAGCAGCCACTTGGGTTCGAGCCGGGGACTGGGTGCTTCCTTT,CASSHLGSSRGLGASF
TRBJ2-7,NA,TRBV6-5,NA,TGTGCCAGCAGAGGTAGCCCGGGCGAGCAGTACTTC,CASRGSPGEQYF
TRBJ1-4,NA,TRBV7-8,NA,TGTGCCAGCAGCTTAGCAGTTAGGAGACGAACAACTAATGAAAAACTGTTTTTT,CASSLAVRRRTTNEKLFF
TRBJ2-7,once,TRBV28,NA,TGTGCCAGCAGAGACAACCAATCCTACGAGCAGTACTTC,CASRDNQSYEQYF
TRBJ2-3,few,TRBV19,NA,TGTGCCAGTATGGGGGGACAGGGGGTACTAGCGGGACCGACAGATACGCAGTATTTT,CASMGGQGVLAGPTDTQYF
TRBJ2-3,NA,TRBV9,NA,TGTGCCAGCAGCCCCAGCAGGGCAGATACGCAGTATTTT,CASSPSRADTQYF
TRBJ2-7,NA,TRBV7-9,NA,TGTGCCAGCAGCGCCCGGTCCTACGAGCAGTACTTC,CASSARSYEQYF
TRBJ2-1,NA,TRBV30,TRBD2,TGTGCCTGGAGGACTAGCGGTCCGTCATACAATGAGCAGTTCTTC,CAWRTSGPSYNEQFF
TRBJ2-1,NA,TRBV10-3,NA,TGTGCCATCAGTGAGCCGAACAACAATGAGCAGTTCTTC,CAISEPNNNEQFF
TRBJ1-4,NA,TRBV11-2,TRBD1,TGTGCCAGCAGCCTCGGACAGGGGAGAGAAAAACTGTTTTTT,CASSLGQGREKLFF
TRBJ1-1,once,TRBV7-2,TRBD1,TGTGCCAGCAGCAGGACTACAGGGGGTAGGGCGGTGAACACTGAAGCTTTCTTT,CASSRTTGGRAVNTEAFF
TRBJ2-1,NA,TRBV5-1,TRBD2,TGCGCCAGCAGCCCCGGGACTAACTACAATGAGCAGTTCTTC,CASSPGTNYNEQFF
TRBJ2-5,NA,TRBV7-9,TRBD2,TGTGCCAGCAGCCTCGGGACTAGACTCCAAGAGACCCAGTACTTC,CASSLGTRLQETQYF
TRBJ2-7,NA,TRBV28,TRBD2,TGTGCCAGCCTATTTGACGGACTAGCGGGAAAGGGCGAGCAGTACTTC,CASLFDGLAGKGEQYF
TRBJ2-7,NA,TRBV28,NA,TGTGCCAGCAGTCAAACCCCTACGAGCGGATGGCAGTACTTC,CASSQTPTSGWQYF
TRBJ2-1,NA,TRBV5-1,NA,TGCGCCAGCAGCTTGGGGTCTCGGGGGAATGAGCAGTTCTTC,CASSLGSRGNEQFF
TRBJ2-7,NA,TRBV7-2,TRBD1,TGTGCCAGCAGGTACTCCGGGACAGGGATCTACGAGCAGTACTTC,CASRYSGTGIYEQYF
TRBJ1-1,NA,TRBV6-5,NA,TGTGCCAGCAGCCTCGCAGGGGTGGGCACTGAAGCTTTCTTT,CASSLAGVGTEAFF
TRBJ1-5,few,TRBV6-6,TRBD1,TGTGCCAGCAGCCACGGACAGGAGAATCAGCCCCAGCATTTT,CASSHGQENQPQHF
TRBJ2-2,NA,TRBV6-1,TRBD2,TGTGCCAGCATCAGCGGGACGAACACCGGGGAGCTGTTTTTT,CASISGTNTGELFF
TRBJ2-1,NA,TRBV15,NA,TGTGCCACCAGCAGAGATTCAAGGCAGGGGAAGGCTAATGAGCAGTTCTTC,CATSRDSRQGKANEQFF
TRBJ2-7,NA,TRBV29-1,NA,TGCAGCGTGGGAATGAGGCTGAGGGACTACGAGCAGTACTTC,CSVGMRLRDYEQYF
TRBJ2-3,once,TRBV9,TRBD2,TGTGCCAGCAGCGTAGGGACTAGCGGCTACACAGATACGCAGTATTTT,CASSVGTSGYTDTQYF
TRBJ1-3,many,TRBV7-2,NA,TGTGCCAGCAGCTTACAGGGAAACACCATATATTTT,CASSLQGNTIYF
TRBJ2-1,NA,TRBV5-5,TRBD1,TGTGCCAGCAGCAGTTGGGCCGGGACAGGAGTCAATGAGCAGTTCTTC,CASSSWAGTGVNEQFF
TRBJ1-2,NA,TRBV7-8,TRBD1,TGTGCCAGCAGCTTAATCCGAGCCCCCCGGGACAGGGGACGGAGATACACCTTC,CASSLIRAPRDRGRRYTF
TRBJ2-1,once,TRBV30,TRBD2,TGTGCCTGGAGCCCCGGGACTAGCGGGACCTTCTCTAAGCAGTTCTTC,CAWSPGTSGTFSKQFF
TRBJ1-1,NA,TRBV7-9,NA,TGTGCCAGCAGCTTAACAGGGCAGGGTAACACTGAAGCTTTCTTT,CASSLTGQGNTEAFF
TRBJ2-1,NA,TRBV7-9,NA,TGTGCCAGCAGCCGTGGCGGAGACTACAATGAGCAGTTCTTC,CASSRGGDYNEQFF
TRBJ2-5,NA,TRBV27,TRBD1,TGTGCCAGCAGGAGGGACAGGGGCCAAGAGACCCAGTACTTC,CASRRDRGQETQYF
TRBJ1-3,few,TRBV6-6,NA,TGTGCCAGCAGTCGGGGGAACGATGGAAACACCATATATTTT,CASSRGNDGNTIYF
TRBJ2-1,NA,TRBV4-3,NA,TGCGCCAGCAGCCAAGGTCCAGGGGACAATGAGCAGTTCTTC,CASSQGPGDNEQFF
TRBJ2-1,NA,TRBV5-4,NA,TGTGCCAGCAGCTCGCGACCCCCGGGGACAACCTCTTACGATGAGCAGTTCTTC,CASSSRPPGTTSYDEQFF
TRBJ2-7,NA,TRBV6-1,TRBD2,TGTGCCAGCAGCCGCGGGACCAGCGGGACCTACGAGCAGTACTTC,CASSRGTSGTYEQYF
TRBJ2-7,NA,TRBV29-1,NA,TGCAGCGTTGAGGGAACAGGGACCGAGCAGTACTTC,CSVEGTGTEQYF
TRBJ2-1,NA,TRBV4-1,TRBD1,TGCGCCAGCAGCCAGCAACCCGGACAGGGGGCTTCCTACAATGAGCAGTTCTTC,CASSQQPGQGASYNEQFF
TRBJ2-5,NA,TRBV11-2,NA,TGTGCCAGCAGCTTAGATCCGGAGACCCAGTACTTC,CASSLDPETQYF
TRBJ1-6,NA,TRBV18,TRBD1,TGTGCCACCGCGCGGGACAGTAATTCACCCCTCCACTTT,CATARDSNSPLHF
TRBJ1-1,NA,TRBV27,NA,TGTGCCAGCAGTTTCCCGGGGCGGGAGACTGAAGCTTTCTTT,CASSFPGRETEAFF
TRBJ1-2,NA,TRBV7-2,NA,TGTGCCAGCAGCTTAGGACAGAATGTCGCCTATGGCTACACCTTC,CASSLGQNVAYGYTF
TRBJ1-1,NA,TRBV11-3,NA,TGTGCCAGCAGCCATGGGCCCAGGGGAGGGACTGAAGCTTTCTTT,CASSHGPRGGTEAFF
TRBJ2-1,NA,TRBV15,NA,TGTGCCACCAGCAGAGATCCCCCAGGGTCCAGCGGGCATTCCTACAATGAGCAGTTCTTC,CATSRDPPGSSGHSYNEQFF
TRBJ2-1,NA,TRBV9,NA,TGTGCCAGCAGCGTAGAATTGGCGGCGGGAAGAGCCTACAATGAGCAGTTCTTC,CASSVELAAGRAYNEQFF
TRBJ1-5,few,TRBV4-1,TRBD1,TGCGCCAGCAGCCAAGATCTTGGCAGGGGGAATCAGCCCCAGCATTTT,CASSQDLGRGNQPQHF